Presented here are 23 T cell receptor beta chains from one specimen sequenced in a study of T cells in Graves' hyperthyroidism and ophthalmopathy. Template material for amplifying TCR beta CDR3 regions consisted of RNA transcripts. With the HTBI primer set, the TCR CDR3 went through a first round of RT-PCR. TCRdb redid the calling of the multiplex PCR reads with MiXCR, one entry per CDR3 protein. The sample consists of 650,000 to 850,000 distinct CDR3 sequences, around 20% of them appearing once. Sequencing used blood. The source is a woman aged 45-65 years with Graves' hyperthyroidism that later progressed to Graves' ophthalmopathy.

This chain links TRBV11-2 with TRBJ1-3; 7 bases align to TRBD1. The J segment lost 0 bases and the V segment lost 8 bases, leaving 4 bases of the junction unmatched. The germline V gene has CDR1 SGHAT and CDR2 FQNNGV. The CDR3 extends over 14 amino acids. Written as DNA, the CDR3 is TGTGCCAGCTCTGGGGACAGCTCTGGAAACACCATATATTTT. It translates to CASSGDSSGNTIYF.

This chain joins TRBV6-1 and TRBJ1-5; tentatively, D is TRBD1 (5 bases). From germline, CDR1 is MNHNS and CDR2 SASEGT. This CDR3 is 15 amino acids long. Trimming shortened V by 4 bases and J by 3 bases, and 13 bases separated the two germline ends. CDR3 sequence reads: CASSAPKGNNQPQHF. The DNA of the CDR3 is TGTGCCAGCAGTGCTCCGAAGGGGAACAATCAGCCCCAGCATTTT.

This clonotype was recorded at least ten times. The chain uses TRBV9 and TRBJ2-3, with 13 bases that match TRBD2. J lost 3 bases, V lost 3 bases, and 4 bases had no gene match. Germline assignment: CDR1 SGDLS and CDR2 YYNGEE. The CDR3 runs to 16 residues. The CDR3 here is CASSGLTSGGTDTQYF. For the CDR3, the DNA is TGTGCCAGCAGCGGACTGACTAGCGGGGGGACAGATACGCAGTATTTT.

As to this clonotype: One end of the junction fails to match germline, which may point to a read error. The CDR3 DNA reads as TGTGCCACCAGTCCGGGGCTGGACTATGGCTACACCTTC. Translated: CATSPGLDYGYTF. The chain recombines TRBV6-5 with TRBJ1-2; weak D call: TRBD1 (5 bases). Germline V lookup: CDR1 MNHEY, CDR2 SVGAGI. The CDR3 is 13 residues long.

The chain combines TRBV4-1 with TRBJ2-3; 8 bases are a match to TRBD2. V shed 1 base and J 4 bases; nucleotides not matched to a gene: 4. The CDR3 is made up of 15 amino acids. Germline loops: CDR1 MGHRA, CDR2 YSYEKL. CDR3 residues: CASSQGREGSDTQYF. The CDR3 region has the DNA TGCGCCAGCAGCCAAGGCCGGGAGGGGTCAGATACGCAGTATTTT.

This clonotype was counted a few times. CDR3 amino acids: CSAPHTNTGELFF. The CDR3 bases are TGCAGTGCTCCCCACACGAACACCGGGGAGCTGTTTTTT. This chain connects TRBV20-1 to TRBJ2-2, with unresolved D. Trimming took off 5 bases at V and 0 bases at J, with 7 bases between the two ends. CDR3 length equals 13 residues. Germline values: CDR1 DFQATT, CDR2 SNEGSKA (reference sequence).

The table lists this clonotype with a count of one. The chain recombines TRBV6-5 with TRBJ2-2; D might be TRBD1 (6 bases). V was trimmed by 2 bases and J by 6 bases, leaving 10 bases between them. Germline loops: CDR1 MNHEY, CDR2 SVGAGI. The CDR3 is made up of 14 amino acids. The CDR3 nucleotides read TGTGCCAGCAGTTACCCCGACAGGCCCGGGGAGCTGTTTTTT. Its translation is CASSYPDRPGELFF.

There are many counts of this clonotype. The gene calls are TRBV12-3 or TRBV12-4 and TRBJ2-5, with D possibly matching TRBD1 (6 bases). V was pared by 7 bases and J by 3 bases, with 12 bases between. The CDR3 totals 13 residues. Written as DNA, the CDR3 is TGTGCCAGCACCCACAGGGATAAAGAGACCCAGTACTTC. Its protein product is CASTHRDKETQYF.

V usage is TRBV10-3 and J usage is TRBJ2-5; 8 bases are a match to TRBD2. The germline V gene encodes CDR1 ENHRY and CDR2 SYGVKD. V shed 6 bases, J shed 1 base, and the junction held 4 bases outside the gene matches. This CDR3 has 14 amino acids. The CDR3 sequence: CAIRPSGLQETQYF. CDR3 coding DNA: TGTGCCATCAGGCCTAGCGGGCTCCAAGAGACCCAGTACTTC.

This clonotype was counted a few times. The junction departs from the called germline gene at one end, perhaps through a read error. V is TRBV5-1 and J is TRBJ2-1, with 9 nucleotides matching TRBD2. The CDR3 extends over 13 amino acids. Germline-derived CDR1 and CDR2 are SGHRS and YFSETQ. DNA for the CDR3: TGCGCCAACAGCGCAAGCGGGGGGCTTGAGCAGTTCTTC. Translating gives CANSASGGLEQFF.

CDR3 bases: TGCAGCGTTGATGGCCCGAACACTGAAGCTTTCTTT. Its translation is CSVDGPNTEAFF. J is TRBJ1-1 and V is TRBV29-1; D is unclear. Trimming left V 3 bases short and J 1 base short, with 6 bases between. CDR1 and CDR2 from the germline V gene are SQVTM and ANQGSEA. The CDR3 consists of 12 residues.

This chain uses TRBV27 with TRBJ1-3; D not resolved. Trimming shortened V by 4 bases and J by 0 bases, and 13 bases separated the two germline ends. There are 16 residues in the CDR3. Germline CDR1 and CDR2: MNHEY and SMNVEV (reference sequence). CDR3 bases: TGTGCCAGCAGTTCCTTTACGGGAGCCTCTGGAAACACCATATATTTT. It specifies CASSSFTGASGNTIYF.

This clonotype has more than one count but fewer than ten. V gene TRBV6-1 combines with J gene TRBJ2-2; the match to TRBD2 covers 7 bases. The V gene end was trimmed by 6 bases and the J gene end by 6 bases; junction bases not matched to a gene: 7. This CDR3 has 14 residues. Germline V gene data show CDR1 as MNHNS and CDR2 as SASEGT. The CDR3 nucleotides read TGTGCCAGCAGCCTACTAGCGTTTCCCGGGGAGCTGTTTTTT. Translating it yields CASSLLAFPGELFF.

This sequence joins TRBV29-1 and TRBJ2-7, with a possible D match to TRBD2 (6 bases). V lost 2 bases and J lost 0, with 20 bases in between. Germline CDR1 is SQVTM and CDR2 is ANQGSEA. This CDR3 has 17 residues. Here the CDR3 DNA reads TGCAGCGTTGAACGGACCCAAGGACTACCGTTCTCCTACGAGCAGTACTTC. The encoded protein is CSVERTQGLPFSYEQYF.

With regard to this clonotype: A single base separates this from a much larger clone, so it may be a read error. This is likely a read error, given that the CDR3 carries no conserved phenylalanine or tryptophan at its end. The genes are TRBV11-2 and TRBJ1-2, with D unresolved. V lost 5 bases and J lost 8, with 12 bases in between. Germline assignment: CDR1 SGHAT and CDR2 FQNNGV. This CDR3 is built from 12 residues. In DNA, the CDR3 is TGTGCCAGCAGCCGCGAGGGCGGCGGCTACACCCTC. Translated: CASSREGGGYTL.

This clonotype has ten or more counts. The chain has TRBV11-2 and TRBJ2-1; no definite D call. V was shortened by 1 base and J by 7 bases, with 8 bases between the two germline ends. CDR3 size: 13 residues. Germline V gene data show CDR1 as SGHAT and CDR2 as FQNNGV. The CDR3 DNA reads as TGTGCCAGCAGCTTAGTAGAGGTGAATGAGCAGTTCTTC. Translation gives CASSLVEVNEQFF.

About this clonotype itself: Relative to the germline gene, one junction end is altered; a read error may explain this. This chain connects TRBV12-3 or TRBV12-4 to TRBJ2-1; perhaps TRBD2 as D (6 bases). The CDR3 extends over 15 amino acids. The CDR3 is CASSFFPSDYNEQSF. The CDR3 nucleotides read TGTGCCAGCAGTTTTTTCCCTTCGGACTACAATGAGCAGTCCTTC.

Points on this clonotype: Just one base apart from a much larger clone, this may be a read error. V gene TRBV18 combines with J gene TRBJ1-5; tentative D call: TRBD1 (6 bases). The V gene's germline CDR1 is KGHSH and CDR2 LQKENI. V lost 3 bases, J lost 5 bases, and 14 bases lay in between. The CDR3 runs 15 residues. CDR3 sequence: CASSPSAGDYQPQHF. CDR3 coding DNA: TGTGCCAGCTCACCCTCGGCAGGGGACTATCAGCCCCAGCATTTT.

This sequence joins TRBV12-5 and TRBJ2-3, with 7 nucleotides matching TRBD1. CDR1 is LGHNT and CDR2 is FRNRAP in the germline V gene. This CDR3 region has 15 residues. The junction had 5 bases not matched to a gene; V was cut back by 0 bases and J by 5 bases. CDR3 bases: TGTGCTAGTGGTTTGGTAACCAGGGGGATAGATACGCAGTATTTT. Its protein is CASGLVTRGIDTQYF.

This clonotype was seen at least ten times. V gene TRBV10-1 combines with J gene TRBJ1-2, with 7 bases matching TRBD1. The germline V gene has CDR1 WNHNN and CDR2 SYGVQD (reference sequence). The V gene end was trimmed by 5 bases and the J gene end by 4 bases; junction bases not matched to a gene: 4. The CDR3 loop spans 13 amino acids. CDR3 residues: CASSKDRSYGYTF. In DNA, the CDR3 is TGCGCCAGCAGTAAGGACAGGAGCTATGGCTACACCTTC.

The chain couples TRBV5-1 to TRBJ1-4, with D perhaps TRBD1 (5 bases). The V end lost 0 bases, the J end lost 3 bases, and 12 bases lay between the germline ends. The CDR3 runs to 16 residues. CDR1 and CDR2 from the germline V gene are SGHRS and YFSETQ. In DNA form, the CDR3 reads TGCGCCAGCAGCTTGGCCGTCTCGGGGGCTAATGAAAAACTGTTTTTT. Translated: CASSLAVSGANEKLFF.

The count of this clonotype is one. This chain joins TRBV2 and TRBJ2-3; the match to TRBD2 covers 12 bases. The germline CDR1 and CDR2 sequences are SNHLY and FYNNEI. The junction had 8 bases not matched to a gene; V was cut back by 6 bases and J by 4 bases. The CDR3 runs to 16 residues. The CDR3 nucleotides are TGTGCCAGCAGGGGGGGAGCTAGCGGGGGGGCAGATACGCAGTATTTT. It yields the protein CASRGGASGGADTQYF.

The chain carries TRBV2 and TRBJ1-2; 7 bases line up with TRBD1. The ends lost 8 bases at V and 5 bases at J; junction bases unmatched: 5. The CDR3 sequence is 12 residues long. The germline V gene encodes CDR1 SNHLY and CDR2 FYNNEI. The CDR3, as DNA: TGTGCCAGCGGACAGGCCATATATGGCTACACCTTC. Encoded protein: CASGQAIYGYTF.